The 26 T cell receptor beta chains listed next were all sequenced from one sample in a study of spatial heterogeneity in lung cancer. Documented time point: blood at routine non-recurrence follow-up after resection. TCRdb re-derived calls from the 5' RACE reads in MiXCR, one entry per CDR3 protein. The sample contains 39,000 or so distinct CDR3 sequences, roughly a tenth of which appear only once. The material was PBMCs, obtained at follow-up. Receptor source: a female donor with early-stage non-small cell lung cancer.

This clonotype appeared many times. This chain joins TRBV9 and TRBJ2-5; TRBD1 is a possible D gene (6 bases). Deletions cut 0 bases from V and 2 bases from J, with 8 bases between. This CDR3 comprises 14 residues. Germline-derived CDR1 and CDR2 are SGDLS and YYNGEE. The DNA for the CDR3 is TGTGCCAGCAGCGTAGCCGGGACACAAGAGACCCAGTACTTC. Protein product: CASSVAGTQETQYF.

The rearrangement uses TRBV5-4 and TRBJ2-1; either TRBD1 or TRBD2 may fit D (6 bases each). CDR1 is SGHNT, CDR2 YYREEE, per germline (reference sequence). This CDR3 has 13 amino acids. V lost 0 bases to trimming and J lost 10 bases, with 11 bases between them. CDR3 protein: CASSLVGGREQFF. The CDR3 region has the DNA TGTGCCAGCAGCTTGGTGGGGGGCAGAGAGCAGTTCTTC.

Ten or more counts support this clonotype. The gene calls are TRBV5-8 and TRBJ1-2; 7 nucleotides agree with TRBD1. V trimming: 4 bases; J trimming: 0 bases; junction bases outside the gene matches: 15. The CDR3 spans 18 residues. Germline-derived CDR1 and CDR2 are SGHTS and YDEGEE. As DNA, the CDR3 is TGTGCCAGCAGCACCGTACTCGACAGGGCCCCTCCTAACTATGGCTACACCTTC. Translation: CASSTVLDRAPPNYGYTF.

The V and J genes are TRBV20-1 and TRBJ2-5; D ambiguous. Between the trimmed V and J ends, which lost 6 bases and 4 bases, there was a span of 9 bases. The germline V gene has CDR1 DFQATT and CDR2 SNEGSKA (reference sequence). CDR3 size: 11 residues. The CDR3, as DNA: TGCAGTGCGAGACGCCGAGAGACCCAGTACTTC. Its protein product is CSARRRETQYF.

This clonotype occurred a few times. The chain combines TRBV29-1 with TRBJ2-5; the D gene is possibly TRBD2 (5 bases). Germline V gene lookup returns CDR1 SQVTM and CDR2 ANQGSEA. V gave up 6 bases and J gave up 6 bases, with 20 bases separating them. The CDR3 runs to 14 residues. The CDR3 coding sequence is TGCAGCGTCTCCCGGGATAATTATTCCAAGACCCAGTACTTC. This gives the protein CSVSRDNYSKTQYF. Supplemented by reference TRBV29-1 and TRBJ2-5, the full variable domain reads SAVISQKPSRDICQRGTSLTIQCQVDSQVTMMFWYRQQPGQSLTLIATANQGSEATYESGFVIDKFPISRPNLTFSTLTVSNMSPEDSSIYLCSVSRDNYSKTQYFGPGTRLLVL.

This clonotype was detected many times. V gene TRBV20-1 combines with J gene TRBJ2-7, with 12 positions matching TRBD2. This CDR3 has 15 residues. Unmatched junction bases numbered 6, after V lost 6 bases and J lost 0 bases. Germline values: CDR1 DFQATT, CDR2 SNEGSKA (reference sequence). The CDR3 coding sequence is TGCAGTGCCCTTGGACTAGCGGGGTCCTCCTACGAGCAGTACTTC. Its translation: CSALGLAGSSYEQYF.

About this clonotype: A much bigger clone sits one base away, suggesting this may be a read error. No conserved phenylalanine or tryptophan is present at the end of the CDR3, so a read error is the likely explanation. The V gene is TRBV5-1, the J gene TRBJ1-2; TRBD1 might be the D (5 bases). V was pared by 0 bases and J by 8 bases, with 8 bases between. The CDR3 has 12 amino acids. Germline V gene data show CDR1 as SGHRS and CDR2 as YFSETQ. CDR3 residues: CASSLEGSGYTL. The CDR3 DNA reads as TGCGCCAGCAGCTTGGAGGGGAGCGGCTACACCCTC.

This clonotype was counted many times. This rearrangement joins TRBV6-1 to TRBJ2-7; perhaps TRBD1 as D (6 bases). V was shortened by 7 bases and J by 7 bases, with 8 bases between the two germline ends. In germline, CDR1 is MNHNS, CDR2 SASEGT. The CDR3 contains 10 residues. The CDR3 coding sequence is TGTGCCAGCAATACAGGGGAGCAGTACTTC. Protein product: CASNTGEQYF.

This clonotype was detected ten times or more. The J gene is TRBJ2-1, the V gene TRBV7-2; D perhaps matches TRBD1 (5 bases). The CDR3 is 13 residues long. V lost 1 base and J lost 5, with 6 bases in between. CDR1 and CDR2 (germline): SGHTA, FQGNSA. CDR3 in amino acids: CASSLGRDNEQFF. The CDR3 DNA reads as TGTGCCAGCAGCTTAGGCAGGGACAATGAGCAGTTCTTC.

The chain employs TRBV19 and TRBJ2-1; 11 bases are a match to TRBD1. Germline V lookup: CDR1 LNHDA, CDR2 SQIVND (reference sequence). The V and J ends lost 4 bases and 7 bases, in that order; junction bases with no gene match: 9. The CDR3 spans 16 residues. This CDR3 reads CASSTPGTGGRNEQFF. CDR3 in DNA: TGTGCCAGTAGTACCCCCGGGACAGGGGGTCGGAATGAGCAGTTCTTC.

This rearrangement joins TRBV20-1 to TRBJ2-3; 9 positions match TRBD1. The germline gives CDR1 DFQATT, CDR2 SNEGSKA (reference sequence). V lost 3 bases and J lost 5; bases outside the gene matches: 9. This CDR3 is 15 amino acids long. DNA of the CDR3: TGCAGTGCTAGTTTCACAGGGGGCCGGAGAGATACGCAGTATTTT. Its translation is CSASFTGGRRDTQYF.

This clonotype was observed many times. CDR3 residues: CASSQVLAGGFKQYF. The DNA of the CDR3 is TGCGCCAGCAGCCAAGTGCTAGCGGGGGGGTTTAAGCAGTACTTC. The chain combines TRBV4-1 with TRBJ2-7; 12 bases align to TRBD2. CDR1 is MGHRA, CDR2 YSYEKL, per germline. This CDR3 contains 15 residues. Unmatched junction bases numbered 6, after V lost 1 base and J lost 8 bases.

This clonotype appeared many times. The chain links TRBV5-1 to TRBJ2-1, with 12 bases identical to TRBD2. In germline, CDR1 is SGHRS, CDR2 YFSETQ. The J segment lost 9 bases and the V segment lost 2 bases, leaving 9 bases of the junction unmatched. The CDR3 runs to 16 residues. This CDR3 is CASSLAPSGGAGEQFF. DNA for the CDR3: TGCGCCAGCAGCTTAGCCCCTAGCGGGGGGGCAGGTGAGCAGTTCTTC.

The chain combines TRBV24-1 with TRBJ2-3, with D tentatively TRBD1 or TRBD2 (5 bases each). The CDR3 covers 14 residues. Trimming removed 2 bases at V and 0 bases at J, with 5 bases between. Germline lookup yields CDR1 KGHDR and CDR2 SFDVKD. Written as DNA, the CDR3 is TGTGCCACCAGTGATTGGGACAGCACAGATACGCAGTATTTT. Amino acids: CATSDWDSTDTQYF.

The chain uses TRBV6-1 and TRBJ2-5; 11 positions agree with TRBD1. Germline V gives CDR1 MNHNS, CDR2 SASEGT. V trimming: 5 bases; J trimming: 5 bases; junction bases outside the gene matches: 10. The CDR3 is 16 amino acids. CDR3 amino acids: CASSLRDRGLLETQYF. CDR3 DNA: TGTGCCAGCAGTTTACGGGACAGGGGGTTACTGGAGACCCAGTACTTC.

The chain has TRBV29-1 and TRBJ2-3; D might be TRBD2 (6 bases). Trimming pared 7 bases from V and 1 base from J, leaving 24 bases between. This CDR3 region has 17 residues. Looked up from germline, CDR1 is SQVTM and CDR2 is ANQGSEA. CDR3 in DNA: TGCAGCGGTACTGGTGGTACCGGGGGTTTAGGCACAGATACGCAGTATTTT. This sequence encodes CSGTGGTGGLGTDTQYF.

Concerning this clonotype itself: The junction and the germline gene differ at one end; a read error may be behind it. The rearrangement links TRBV5-6 to TRBJ2-5, with 9 bases aligning to TRBD1. Germline CDR1 reads SGHDT; CDR2 reads YYEEEE. The CDR3 is 15 residues long. Here the CDR3 reads CAGSLAGQGGETQYF. DNA of the CDR3: TGTGCCGGCAGCTTGGCGGGACAGGGAGGCGAGACCCAGTACTTC.

This clonotype was observed at least ten times. The chain combines TRBV29-1 with TRBJ1-1; tentatively, D is TRBD1 (5 bases). The V and J ends lost 2 bases and 5 bases respectively, with 12 bases between them. This CDR3 has 13 amino acids. Germline assignment: CDR1 SQVTM and CDR2 ANQGSEA. CDR3 DNA: TGCAGCGTTGAATTGGGGGGGAGTACTGAAGCTTTCTTT. Its translation is CSVELGGSTEAFF.

This clonotype occurred a few times. The V and J genes are TRBV19 and TRBJ1-5; possibly TRBD1 for D (5 bases). Trimming cost V 7 bases and J 6 bases, with 13 bases left between them. Germline lookup yields CDR1 LNHDA and CDR2 SQIVND (reference sequence). The length of the CDR3 is 13 residues. CDR3 protein: CASNGGTGQPQHF. DNA of the CDR3: TGTGCCAGTAACGGAGGGACGGGTCAGCCCCAGCATTTT.

The chain links TRBV7-9 to TRBJ2-2; D possibly corresponds to TRBD2 (6 bases). Germline V CDR1 and CDR2: SEHNR, FQNEAQ (reference sequence). The CDR3 totals 17 residues. V gave up 4 bases and J gave up 3 bases, with 18 bases separating them. The CDR3 protein is CASSSSPGLAYTGELFF. CDR3 coding DNA: TGTGCCAGCAGCTCGAGCCCGGGACTGGCGTACACCGGGGAGCTGTTTTTT.

There are many counts of this clonotype. The chain joins TRBV2 to TRBJ2-7; weak D call: TRBD1 (7 bases). The CDR3 length is 15 residues. Trimming stripped 6 bases from V and 8 bases from J, with 23 bases between. The germline gives CDR1 SNHLY, CDR2 FYNNEI. For the CDR3, the DNA is TGTGCCAGCAGCCCCGGCGGGGACAGCACGATTAAGCAGTACTTC. It translates to CASSPGGDSTIKQYF. The full variable domain, in which reference TRBV2 and TRBJ2-7 provide the parts outside the CDR3, is EPEVTQTPSHQVTQMGQEVILRCVPISNHLYFYWYRQILGQKVEFLVSFYNNEISEKSEIFDDQFSVERPDGSNFTLKIRSTKLEDSAMYFCASSPGGDSTIKQYFGPGTRLTVT.

There are many counts of this clonotype. This rearrangement joins TRBV7-6 to TRBJ2-5; D gene uncertain. V was pared by 8 bases and J by 5 bases, with 21 bases between. CDR1 SGHVS and CDR2 FNYEAQ come from the germline V gene. The CDR3 is 15 amino acids. The CDR3, as DNA: TGTGCCAGCGGCGTCGGCCAACGCATATCGGAGACCCAGTACTTC. This sequence encodes CASGVGQRISETQYF.

This clonotype was found many times. The chain joins TRBV12-3 or TRBV12-4 to TRBJ1-2; 7 bases line up with TRBD1. Losses at the gene ends were 5 bases for V and 3 bases for J; bases not matched to a gene: 3. The length of the CDR3 is 13 residues. The CDR3: CASSPGGDYGYTF. CDR3 DNA: TGTGCCAGCAGTCCAGGGGGGGACTATGGCTACACCTTC.

CDR3 in DNA: TGTGCCAGCAGCTTATTAACATCGTCTGGAAACACCATATATTTT. This translates into CASSLLTSSGNTIYF. V gene TRBV7-8 combines with J gene TRBJ1-3; D not certain. The CDR3 is 15 residues long. Germline V lookup: CDR1 SGHVS, CDR2 FQNEAQ. V was clipped by 2 bases and J by 1 base, with 9 bases between them.

J is TRBJ2-2 and V is TRBV2; 7 nucleotides agree with TRBD2. The germline V gene encodes CDR1 SNHLY and CDR2 FYNNEI. V lost 3 bases and J lost 0; bases outside the gene matches: 1. CDR3 size: 15 residues. The CDR3 DNA reads TGTGCCAGCAGTGAGGGAGGGGCGAACACCGGGGAGCTGTTTTTT. As protein: CASSEGGANTGELFF.

This clonotype was counted many times. The rearrangement joins TRBV28 to TRBJ2-7, with D hard to call. The V end lost 7 bases, the J end lost 2 bases, and 18 bases lay between the germline ends. Germline V CDR1 and CDR2: MDHEN, SYDVKM. The CDR3 is 15 residues long. Written as DNA, the CDR3 is TGTGCCAGCAAACCAACACGAAGGAGAACCTACGAGCAGTACTTC. This encodes CASKPTRRRTYEQYF.